The T cell receptor beta chain under discussion was sequenced for a study of vaccination effects on CD4 cells after COVID-19. For the study at large: Sequencing was preceded by expansion of antigen-specific CD4+ T cells with viral peptide pools in the ViraFEST assay.

In regard to this clone: The target antigen is unknown.

Here immunoSEQ multiplex PCR was the method, and the copy in TCRdb shows in-frame clones only, minus some. The sample contains 66,000 or so clones, roughly 80% of which appear only once. At the end of 9 to 11 days of culture, CD4+ T cells were isolated. Participants were given two doses of BNT162b2 or mRNA-1273 vaccine. Neither prior SARS-CoV-2 infection nor positive nucleocapsid antibodies were present in the vaccine recipients. Specimen: CD4+ T cells from PBMCs cultured without peptide, collected after COVID-19 vaccination. This TCR was recovered from a human donor who received a COVID-19 vaccine.

CDR3 loop: CASSTTLDRQANYGYTF. CDR3 DNA sequence: TGTGCCAGCAGTACTACGTTAGACAGACAGGCTAACTATGGCTACACCTTC. The chain links TRBV27 to TRBJ1-2, with D perhaps TRBD1 (6 bases). CDR1 and CDR2 (germline): MNHEY, SMNVEV (reference sequence). V lost 5 bases and J 0 bases, leaving 19 bases between the germline ends. The CDR3 totals 17 residues.